A single sample is the source of the 18 T cell receptor beta chains below, sequenced in a study of beta chain features in type 1 diabetes. Every isolated RNA sample was fully reverse transcribed, so sequencing captured expressed TCRB transcripts. Assay used: immunoSEQ multiplex PCR; TCRdb lists only in-frame clones, some missing. The data contain about 300,000 clones, 7% to 9% of them singletons. Sequenced sample: central memory CD4+ T cells from blood. The receptors shown here come from a woman younger than 35 in good health.

This clone occurred many times. CDR3 protein: CASSKYEQYF. DNA for the CDR3: TGTGCCAGCAGCAAATACGAGCAGTACTTC. The chain combines TRBV21-1 with TRBJ2-7. TRBV21-1 corresponds to a pseudogene. This CDR3 region has 10 residues.

This clone was detected a few times. V gene TRBV4-3 combines with J gene TRBJ1-2, with 7 bases identical to TRBD1. Per the germline V gene, CDR1 is LGHNA and CDR2 is YSLEER. The CDR3 contains 15 residues. V trimming: 3 bases; J trimming: 4 bases; junction bases outside the gene matches: 8. In DNA, the CDR3 is TGCGCCAGCAGCCATACCGACAGGGACGGCTATGGCTACACCTTC. This encodes CASSHTDRDGYGYTF.

The chain couples TRBV7-2 to TRBJ1-1, with D possibly being TRBD1 (5 bases). Trimming stripped 0 bases from V and 0 bases from J, with 8 bases between. CDR3 length: 15 amino acids. CDR1 is SGHTA and CDR2 is FQGNSA in the germline V gene. CDR3 amino acids: CASSLAGDLNTEAFF. The CDR3 DNA sequence: TGTGCCAGCAGCTTAGCCGGGGACCTGAACACTGAAGCTTTCTTT.

The chain combines TRBV11-1 with TRBJ2-5; D possibly corresponds to TRBD2 (6 bases). The CDR3 consists of 15 residues. The V end lost 2 bases, the J end lost 0 bases, and 10 bases lay between the germline ends. Germline-derived CDR1 and CDR2 are SGHAT and FQDESV (reference sequence). The CDR3 DNA follows: TGTGCCAGCAGCTTATACGGCGGGGACCAAGAGACCCAGTACTTC. Translated, it gives CASSLYGGDQETQYF.

The CDR3 loop reads CASSLGYRFTDTQYF. The CDR3 DNA sequence: TGTGCCAGCAGCTTGGGGTACAGGTTCACAGATACGCAGTATTTT. V is TRBV7-9 and J is TRBJ2-3; D might be TRBD1 (5 bases). CDR1 SEHNR and CDR2 FQNEAQ come from the germline V gene (reference sequence). V gave up 3 bases and J gave up 2 bases, with 12 bases separating them. The CDR3 consists of 15 residues.

This clone was counted only a few times. V usage is TRBV6-5 and J usage is TRBJ1-2; no firm D call. CDR3 length: 10 amino acids. The germline CDR1 and CDR2 sequences are MNHEY and SVGAGI. V lost 5 bases, J lost 7 bases, and 5 bases lay in between. In DNA, the CDR3 is TGTGCCAGCAGTGACATTGGCTACACCTTC. Amino acids: CASSDIGYTF.

This chain joins TRBV6-5 and TRBJ2-3, with D unclear. The V end was cut by 0 bases, the J end by 5 bases, with 15 bases between. Germline V CDR1 and CDR2: MNHEY, SVGAGI. This CDR3 comprises 16 residues. This CDR3 reads CASSYSGGNTGDTQYF. CDR3 coding DNA: TGTGCCAGCAGTTACTCGGGCGGCAACACTGGAGATACGCAGTATTTT.

This chain uses TRBV5-6 with TRBJ1-5; no clear D gene. V gave up 3 bases and J gave up 0 bases, with 13 bases separating them. The CDR3 extends over 16 amino acids. Germline V gene sequence: CDR1 SGHDT, CDR2 YYEEEE. This CDR3 reads CASSSLARSSNQPQHF. The CDR3 region has the DNA TGTGCCAGCAGCTCCCTCGCGCGGAGTAGCAATCAGCCCCAGCATTTT.

The sample holds a few counts of this clone. This chain uses TRBV2 with TRBJ1-5; no clear D gene. From germline, CDR1 is SNHLY and CDR2 FYNNEI. V was pared by 2 bases and J by 9 bases, with 11 bases between. The CDR3 spans 13 residues. This CDR3 reads CASSEQPPRPQHF. The CDR3 nucleotides are TGTGCCAGCAGTGAACAGCCGCCCCGGCCCCAGCATTTT.

This clone was observed a handful of times. The rearrangement joins TRBV6-6 to TRBJ2-3; no firm D call. The CDR3 contains 15 residues. The V end was cut by 0 bases, the J end by 2 bases, with 9 bases between. Germline V gene lookup returns CDR1 MNHNY and CDR2 SVGAGI (reference sequence). The chain's CDR3 is CASSYSMGTTDTQYF. CDR3 DNA sequence: TGTGCCAGCAGTTACTCAATGGGTACCACAGATACGCAGTATTTT.

This chain connects TRBV4-3 to TRBJ1-4, with D unclear. The CDR3 is 15 amino acids. Germline V gives CDR1 LGHNA, CDR2 YSLEER. V lost 0 bases and J lost 11, with 16 bases in between. In DNA form, the CDR3 reads TGCGCCAGCAGCCAAGATCAAATAGGCGACAAGAAACTGTTTTTT. Its translation is CASSQDQIGDKKLFF.

The V gene is TRBV7-2, the J gene TRBJ2-1, with TRBD2 matching 14 bases. Germline CDR1 SGHTA, CDR2 FQGNSA. The CDR3 runs to 16 residues. Germline trimming cut 5 bases from V and 7 bases from J; bases unmatched to any gene: 7. The DNA of the CDR3 is TGTGCCAGCAGCCCACCGGGACTAGCGGGAGATAATGAGCAGTTCTTC. Protein: CASSPPGLAGDNEQFF.

The chain joins TRBV9 to TRBJ1-6; D is possibly TRBD1 (6 bases). The CDR3 extends over 15 amino acids. Trimming removed 3 bases from V and 7 bases from J, with 14 bases in between. Germline V gives CDR1 SGDLS, CDR2 YYNGEE. Here the CDR3 reads CASSATGLGNSPLHF. DNA for the CDR3: TGTGCCAGCAGCGCAACAGGGTTGGGAAATTCACCCCTCCACTTT.

About this clone: Its ends do not fully match the called genes, so a read error is possible. The chain has TRBV4-1 and TRBJ1-3, with TRBD1 matching over 10 bases. CDR1 is MGHRA, CDR2 YSYEKL, per germline. This CDR3 is 13 amino acids long. The CDR3 nucleotides read TGCGCCAGCAGCCGGGACAGGGGAAGCACCATATATTTT. Its protein is CASSRDRGSTIYF.

The rearrangement joins TRBV15 to TRBJ2-3; tentative D call: TRBD2 (5 bases). Deletions cut 0 bases from V and 6 bases from J, with 16 bases between. This CDR3 region has 16 residues. The germline gives CDR1 LNHNV, CDR2 YYDKDF (reference sequence). The CDR3 region has the DNA TGTGCCACCAGCAGAGATCGGGGTTTGTGGGCCGATACGCAGTATTTT. It yields the protein CATSRDRGLWADTQYF. The variable domain in full, with the rest retrieved from reference TRBV15 and TRBJ2-3, is DAMVIQNPRYQVTQFGKPVTLSCSQTLNHNVMYWYQQKSSQAPKLLFHYYDKDFNNEADTPDNFQSRRPNTSFCFLDIRSPGLGDTAMYLCATSRDRGLWADTQYFGPGTRLTVL.

The chain uses TRBV6-5 and TRBJ1-1, with D unresolved. The CDR3 runs to 15 residues. From germline, CDR1 is MNHEY and CDR2 SVGAGI. V lost 6 bases and J 1 base, leaving 15 bases between the germline ends. Here the CDR3 reads CASRPPGRKNTEAFF. The CDR3 DNA sequence: TGTGCCAGCAGGCCCCCCGGTCGGAAGAACACTGAAGCTTTCTTT.

This chain uses TRBV30 with TRBJ1-5; 9 nucleotides match TRBD1. V dropped 4 bases and J dropped 6; count of bases not matched to a gene: 10. The CDR3 is 15 amino acids. In germline, CDR1 is GTSNPN, CDR2 SVGIG (reference sequence). The CDR3, as DNA: TGTGCCTGGAATACTGGGACAGGGATGAGTCAGCCCCAGCATTTT. Its protein is CAWNTGTGMSQPQHF.

This sequence joins TRBV5-1 and TRBJ2-3, with 9 bases fitting TRBD2. Germline V gene lookup returns CDR1 SGHRS and CDR2 YFSETQ. Trimming removed 0 bases from V and 1 base from J; junction bases left unmatched: 0. The length of the CDR3 is 15 residues. The CDR3: CASSLGTSGTDTQYF. DNA for the CDR3: TGCGCCAGCAGCTTGGGGACTAGCGGCACAGATACGCAGTATTTT.